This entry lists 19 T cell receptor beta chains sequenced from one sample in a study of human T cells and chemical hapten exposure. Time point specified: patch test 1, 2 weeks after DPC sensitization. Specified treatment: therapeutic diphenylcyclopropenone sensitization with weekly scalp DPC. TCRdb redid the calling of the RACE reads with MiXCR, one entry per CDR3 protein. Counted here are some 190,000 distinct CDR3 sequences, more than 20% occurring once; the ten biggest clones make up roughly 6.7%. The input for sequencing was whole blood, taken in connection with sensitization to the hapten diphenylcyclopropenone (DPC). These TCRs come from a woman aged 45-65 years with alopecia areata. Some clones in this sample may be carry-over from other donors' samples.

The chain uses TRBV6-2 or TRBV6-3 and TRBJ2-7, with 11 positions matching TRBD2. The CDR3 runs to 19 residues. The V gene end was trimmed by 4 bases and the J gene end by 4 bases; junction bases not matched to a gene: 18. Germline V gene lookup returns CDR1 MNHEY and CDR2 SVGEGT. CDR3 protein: CASSSPLASGRFRNYEQYF. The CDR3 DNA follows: TGTGCCAGCAGTTCCCCCCTTGCTAGCGGGAGGTTCCGTAATTACGAGCAGTACTTC.

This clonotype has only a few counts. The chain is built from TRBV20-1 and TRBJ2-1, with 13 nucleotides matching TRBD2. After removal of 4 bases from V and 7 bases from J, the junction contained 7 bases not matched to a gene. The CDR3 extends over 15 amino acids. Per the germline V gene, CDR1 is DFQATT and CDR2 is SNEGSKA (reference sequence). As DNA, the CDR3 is TGCAGTGCTACCCGACCGGGACTAGCGGGAAATGAGCAGTTCTTC. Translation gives CSATRPGLAGNEQFF.

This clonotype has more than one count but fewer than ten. CDR3 sequence: CASSLVAGPGNYGYTF. Here the CDR3 DNA reads TGCGCCAGCAGCTTGGTTGCGGGCCCAGGCAACTATGGCTACACCTTC. The chain uses TRBV5-1 and TRBJ1-2, with D unresolved. CDR1 is SGHRS and CDR2 is YFSETQ in the germline V gene. The V end was cut by 0 bases, the J end by 2 bases, with 14 bases between. This CDR3 is built from 16 residues.

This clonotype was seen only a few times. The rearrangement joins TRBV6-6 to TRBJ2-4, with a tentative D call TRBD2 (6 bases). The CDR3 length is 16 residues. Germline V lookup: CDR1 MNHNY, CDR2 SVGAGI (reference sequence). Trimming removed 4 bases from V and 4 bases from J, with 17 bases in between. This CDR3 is CASSSPGGIHKNIQYF. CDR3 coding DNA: TGTGCCAGCAGTTCCCCGGGCGGGATCCATAAAAACATTCAGTACTTC.

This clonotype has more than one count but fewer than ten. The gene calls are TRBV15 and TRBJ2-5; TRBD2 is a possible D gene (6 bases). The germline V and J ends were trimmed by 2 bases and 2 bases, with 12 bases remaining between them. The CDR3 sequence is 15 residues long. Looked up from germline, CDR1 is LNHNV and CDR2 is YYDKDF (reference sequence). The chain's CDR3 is CATSRYGSGQETQYF. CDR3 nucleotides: TGTGCCACCAGCAGATACGGGAGTGGACAAGAGACCCAGTACTTC.

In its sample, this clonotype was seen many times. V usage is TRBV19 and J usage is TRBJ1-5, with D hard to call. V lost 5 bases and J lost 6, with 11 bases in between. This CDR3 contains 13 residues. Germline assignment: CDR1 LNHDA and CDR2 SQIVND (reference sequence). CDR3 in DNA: TGTGCCAGTAGTCTAGGTCTAAGTCAGCCCCAGCATTTT. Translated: CASSLGLSQPQHF. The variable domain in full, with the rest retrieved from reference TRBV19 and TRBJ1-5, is DGGITQSPKYLFRKEGQNVTLSCEQNLNHDAMYWYRQDPGQGLRLIYYSQIVNDFQKGDIAEGYSVSREKKESFPLTVTSAQKNPTAFYLCASSLGLSQPQHFGDGTRLSIL.

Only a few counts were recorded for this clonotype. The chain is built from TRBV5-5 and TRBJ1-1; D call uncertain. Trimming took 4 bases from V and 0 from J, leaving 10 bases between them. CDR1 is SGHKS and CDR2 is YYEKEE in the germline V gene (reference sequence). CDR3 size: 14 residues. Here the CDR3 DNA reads TGTGCCAGCAGCCTGCAGACGGTGAACACTGAAGCTTTCTTT. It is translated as CASSLQTVNTEAFF.

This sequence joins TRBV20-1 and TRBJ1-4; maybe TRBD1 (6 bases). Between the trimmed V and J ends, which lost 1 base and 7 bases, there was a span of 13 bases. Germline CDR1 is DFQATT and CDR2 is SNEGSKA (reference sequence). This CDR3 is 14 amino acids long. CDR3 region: CSARGTESIEKLFF. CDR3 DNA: TGCAGTGCTAGAGGGACAGAATCCATTGAAAAACTGTTTTTT.

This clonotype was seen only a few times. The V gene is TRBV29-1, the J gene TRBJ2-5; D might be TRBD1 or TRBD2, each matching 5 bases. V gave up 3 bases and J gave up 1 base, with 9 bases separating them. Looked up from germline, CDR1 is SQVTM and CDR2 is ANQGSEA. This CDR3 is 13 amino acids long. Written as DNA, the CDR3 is TGCAGCGTTGATGGGACGATCCAAGAGACCCAGTACTTC. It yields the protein CSVDGTIQETQYF.

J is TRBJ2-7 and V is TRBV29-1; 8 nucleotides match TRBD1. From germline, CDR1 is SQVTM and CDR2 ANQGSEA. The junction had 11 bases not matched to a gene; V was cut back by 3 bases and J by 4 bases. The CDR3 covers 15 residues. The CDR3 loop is CSVEGDRRYPYEQYF. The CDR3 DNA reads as TGCAGCGTTGAGGGGGACAGGAGATATCCGTACGAGCAGTACTTC.

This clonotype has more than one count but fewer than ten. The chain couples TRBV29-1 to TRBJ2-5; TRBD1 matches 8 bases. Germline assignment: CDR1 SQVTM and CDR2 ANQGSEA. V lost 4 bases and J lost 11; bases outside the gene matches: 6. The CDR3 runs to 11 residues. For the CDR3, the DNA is TGCAGCGTTGCCAGGGGGCAAAATCAGTACTTC. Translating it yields CSVARGQNQYF.

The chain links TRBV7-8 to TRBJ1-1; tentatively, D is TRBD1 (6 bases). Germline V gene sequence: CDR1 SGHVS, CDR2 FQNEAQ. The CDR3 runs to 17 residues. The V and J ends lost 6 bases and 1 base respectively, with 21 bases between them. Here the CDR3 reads CASRRTGWYPPNTEAFF. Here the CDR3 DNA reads TGTGCCAGCAGGCGTACAGGGTGGTATCCGCCGAACACTGAAGCTTTCTTT.

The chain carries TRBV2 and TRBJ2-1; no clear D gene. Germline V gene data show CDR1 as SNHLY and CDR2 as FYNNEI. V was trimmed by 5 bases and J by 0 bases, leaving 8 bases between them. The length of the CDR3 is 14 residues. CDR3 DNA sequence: TGTGCCAGCAGTAAGAGGAGCTCCTACAATGAGCAGTTCTTC. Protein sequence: CASSKRSSYNEQFF.

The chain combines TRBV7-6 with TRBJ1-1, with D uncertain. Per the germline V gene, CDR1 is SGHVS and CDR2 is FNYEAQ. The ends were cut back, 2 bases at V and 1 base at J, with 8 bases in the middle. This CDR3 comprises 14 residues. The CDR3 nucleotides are TGTGCCAGCAGCTTATCTGGGGAGAACACTGAAGCTTTCTTT. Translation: CASSLSGENTEAFF.

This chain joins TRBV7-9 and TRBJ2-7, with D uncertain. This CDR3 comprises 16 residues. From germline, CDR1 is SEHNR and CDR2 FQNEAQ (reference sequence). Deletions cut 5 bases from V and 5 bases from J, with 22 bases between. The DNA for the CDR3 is TGTGCCAGCAGCCCCCTCGGCAGATCAGCCTCGGACGAGCAGTACTTC. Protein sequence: CASSPLGRSASDEQYF.

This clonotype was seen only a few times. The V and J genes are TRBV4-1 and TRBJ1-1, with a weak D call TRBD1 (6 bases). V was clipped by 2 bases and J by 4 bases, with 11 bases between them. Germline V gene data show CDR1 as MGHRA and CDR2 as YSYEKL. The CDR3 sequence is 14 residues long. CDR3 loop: CASSQSRGGTEAFF. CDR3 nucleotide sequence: TGCGCCAGCAGCCAATCGAGGGGGGGCACTGAAGCTTTCTTT.

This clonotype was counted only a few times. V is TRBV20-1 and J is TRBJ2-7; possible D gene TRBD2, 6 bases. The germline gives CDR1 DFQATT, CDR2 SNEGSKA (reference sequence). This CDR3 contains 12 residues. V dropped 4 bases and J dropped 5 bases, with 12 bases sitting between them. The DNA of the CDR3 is TGCAGTGCTAACGGGAGAAGGGACGAGCAGTACTTC. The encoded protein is CSANGRRDEQYF.

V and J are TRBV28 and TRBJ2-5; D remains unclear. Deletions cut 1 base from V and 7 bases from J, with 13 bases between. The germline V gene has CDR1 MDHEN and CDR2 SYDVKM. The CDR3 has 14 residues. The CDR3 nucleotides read TGTGCCAGCAGTTTATTCCGGACCTCACGGACCCAGTACTTC. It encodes CASSLFRTSRTQYF.

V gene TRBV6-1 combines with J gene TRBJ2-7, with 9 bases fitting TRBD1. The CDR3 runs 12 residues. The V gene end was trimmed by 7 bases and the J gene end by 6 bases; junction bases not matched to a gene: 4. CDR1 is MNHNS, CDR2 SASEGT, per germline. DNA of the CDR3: TGTGCCAGCACTGGACAGGGGATCGAGCAGTACTTC. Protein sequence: CASTGQGIEQYF.